Here is one TCR beta chain with its context. The trim removed 6 bases at V and 5 bases at J, leaving 3 bases unmatched. The CDR3 totals 11 residues. Germline-derived CDR1 and CDR2 are SQVTM and ANQGSEA. This sample stems from a study of blood T cell repertoires in COVID-19. Study in general: Samples taken during acute and convalescent COVID-19 were collected in the United States, Italy and Spain. Nucleic acid was either cDNA or gDNA, and it came from T cells, B-cell-depleted T cells, or PBMCs.

Per the original methods: Amplification with reference gene primers provided the estimates of nucleated cell counts. Assay used: immunoSEQ multiplex PCR; TCRdb lists only in-frame clones, some missing. That table is the source of V, J and clone size, and D and trimming were worked out from the DNA. This sample has 31,000 or so clones; 85% to 90% occur once, and the top ten carry about 26%. Sequenced material: peripheral blood. The source of this sequence is an older man with acute or convalescent COVID-19. V and J are TRBV29-1 and TRBJ1-1, with 7 positions matching TRBD1. The CDR3 DNA reads as TGCAGCGTAGGGACAGCGACTGAAGCTTTCTTT. Amino acids: CSVGTATEAFF.